This record covers a single T cell receptor beta chain. Its antigen remains unidentified. This sample stems from a study of T cell repertoires in cytomegalovirus infection. Study-level background: Shared public TCR beta signatures pointed to both CMV infection and a matching HLA type.

TCRdb ran MiXCR on the reads and lists one entry per CDR3 protein. Among 290,000 or so distinct CDR3 sequences listed, roughly 24% were seen once. Whole-study findings and limits: The study identified carriers of CMV plus the relevant HLA from cumulative public TCR beta family frequency.

The sequencing sample was made of PBMCs. The source of this sequence is a human donor in good health (CMV status not recorded). Some clones in this sample may be carry-over from other donors' samples.

CDR3 loop: CASSSVGAVAKNIQYF. The CDR3 DNA sequence: TGTGCCAGCAGCTCGGTGGGGGCAGTGGCCAAAAACATTCAGTACTTC. The chain joins TRBV11-2 to TRBJ2-4; TRBD1 might be the D (6 bases). Germline CDR1 SGHAT, CDR2 FQNNGV. Deletions cut 4 bases from V and 1 base from J, with 14 bases between. This CDR3 region has 16 residues.